This note documents a single T cell receptor beta chain sequence. Its antigen is not identified. Investigators prepared the TCR beta libraries by applying iRepertoire HTBI primers and Arm-PCR of CDR3 regions. Original methodology: Throughout the samples, researchers identified fewer than 80 TRBV and more than twelve TRBJ segments. One entry per CDR3 protein results from TCRdb running MiXCR on the multiplex PCR reads. For this entry, the V and J calls and clone size follow TCRdb and not the study's own pipeline. The sample yields about 400,000 distinct CDR3 sequences, about 20% seen once. This sample is drawn from a study of regulatory T cells in long-lasting Graves disease. Study-wide findings and caveats: Relative to newly diagnosed Graves' patients, persistent ones had lower TCR diversity.

This CDR3 is built from 14 residues. The V segment lost 10 bases and the J segment 2 bases; nucleotides outside the gene matches: 9. The germline gives CDR1 MNHNS, CDR2 SASEGT. Time point described: persistent/refractory GD, antithyroid drugs over 5 years with positive TRAb. Making the TCR library involved RNA that had been extracted from PBMCs. V gene TRBV6-1 combines with J gene TRBJ2-7; 9 bases agree with TRBD1. The specimen was peripheral blood mononuclear cells (PBMCs), collected when the disease was refractory, from a patient treated with antithyroid drugs. This TCR came from a female donor with Graves disease. The CDR3 bases are TGTGCCATCAGGGACAGGGAGATCACCTACGAGCAGTACTTC. Its protein is CAIRDREITYEQYF.